The 31 T cell receptor beta chains given below trace back to one sample, sequenced in a study of regulatory T cells in long-lasting Graves disease. Described time point: newly diagnosed GD, antithyroid drugs for less than 3 months. With RNA extracted from PBMCs as input, the TCR library was made. Construction of TCR beta libraries relied on iRepertoire HTBI primers and on Arm-PCR targeting CDR3 regions. Each CDR3 protein is one row after TCRdb ran MiXCR on the multiplex PCR reads. The sample includes around 480,000 distinct CDR3 sequences, around 16% seen only once; the top ten take approximately 25%. The sample was also linked to a second study, of T cells in Graves' hyperthyroidism and ophthalmopathy.

Source: peripheral blood mononuclear cells (PBMCs), taken at new diagnosis, from a patient treated with antithyroid drugs. These receptors came from a middle-aged woman with Graves disease.

This clonotype was seen a few times. Mismatch with germline at one junction end may stem from a read error. The chain's CDR3 is CASKRMGVRNTEAFF. The CDR3 nucleotides read TGTGCCAGCAAGAGGATGGGCGTTCGAAACACTGAAGCTTTCTTT. The chain has TRBV5-1 and TRBJ1-1, with unresolved D. The CDR3 runs 15 residues. CDR1 SGHRS and CDR2 YFSETQ come from the germline V gene.

This clonotype was found a few times. The CDR3 region is CASSQGFWSGPNNEQFF. DNA of the CDR3: TGTGCCAGCAGCCAAGGGTTTTGGTCAGGGCCTAACAATGAGCAGTTCTTC. The chain carries TRBV14 and TRBJ2-1, with D possibly being TRBD1 (5 bases). V was shortened by 1 base and J by 5 bases, with 18 bases between the two germline ends. Germline assignment: CDR1 SGHDN and CDR2 FVKESK. The CDR3 is 17 amino acids.

This clonotype was detected only a few times. The gene calls are TRBV6-1 and TRBJ2-3, with D uncertain. From germline, CDR1 is MNHNS and CDR2 SASEGT. V lost 3 bases, J lost 1 base, and 5 bases lay in between. The length of the CDR3 is 13 residues. The chain's CDR3 is CASSDPGTDTQYF. The CDR3, as DNA: TGTGCCAGCAGTGACCCGGGCACAGATACGCAGTATTTT.

V gene TRBV5-1 combines with J gene TRBJ2-1, with 9 positions matching TRBD2. Germline lookup yields CDR1 SGHRS and CDR2 YFSETQ. This CDR3 is built from 15 residues. V was clipped by 4 bases and J by 9 bases; unmatched bases: 11. The CDR3 DNA reads as TGCGCCAGCAGCAGTTTGGAGGGGCGGGGGGGTGAGCAGTTCTTC. Its translation: CASSSLEGRGGEQFF.

The rearrangement uses TRBV15 and TRBJ1-4; no firm D call. V lost 6 bases to trimming and J lost 5 bases, with 4 bases between them. This CDR3 is built from 11 residues. Per the germline V gene, CDR1 is LNHNV and CDR2 is YYDKDF (reference sequence). The CDR3 here is CATSQNEKLFF. As DNA, the CDR3 is TGTGCCACCAGTCAGAATGAAAAACTGTTTTTT.

The gene calls are TRBV9 and TRBJ1-4; D is uncertain. V was shortened by 0 bases and J by 3 bases, with 15 bases between the two germline ends. Germline V CDR1 and CDR2: SGDLS, YYNGEE. The CDR3 is made up of 17 amino acids. CDR3 DNA: TGTGCCAGCAGCGTAGAGGGATCTCCCGGCCCTAATGAAAAACTGTTTTTT. Translating gives CASSVEGSPGPNEKLFF.

The rearrangement uses TRBV6-2 or TRBV6-3 and TRBJ2-6, with D perhaps TRBD2 (5 bases). Germline V lookup: CDR1 MNHEY, CDR2 SVGEGT. V lost 7 bases and J lost 2, with 12 bases in between. This CDR3 has 15 amino acids. CDR3 sequence: CASTGLIAGANVLTF. CDR3 in DNA: TGTGCCAGCACCGGACTTATTGCTGGGGCCAACGTCCTGACTTTC.

This clonotype was seen a handful of times. The chain employs TRBV7-9 and TRBJ1-4, with 10 bases aligning to TRBD1. The CDR3 has 16 amino acids. Germline V gene lookup returns CDR1 SEHNR and CDR2 FQNEAQ (reference sequence). Trimming took 6 bases from V and 5 from J; bases not matched to a gene: 9. The CDR3 bases are TGTGCCAGCAGGTCGGGACAGGGGATTTTGAATGAAAAACTGTTTTTT. Translation gives CASRSGQGILNEKLFF.

This clonotype was detected many times. CDR3 loop: CASSLGQGEAFF. In DNA form, the CDR3 reads TGTGCCAGCAGCTTGGGACAGGGTGAAGCTTTCTTT. The J gene is TRBJ1-1, the V gene TRBV7-2, with TRBD1 matching over 9 bases. Germline loops: CDR1 SGHTA, CDR2 FQGNSA. The CDR3 sequence is 12 residues long. J was trimmed by 7 bases and V by 3 bases; bases with no gene match: 0.

The chain couples TRBV2 to TRBJ1-1, with no clear D. CDR3 length: 12 residues. Trimming removed 5 bases from V and 13 bases from J, with 17 bases in between. Germline assignment: CDR1 SNHLY and CDR2 FYNNEI. CDR3 protein: CASSSGRNRVFF. The DNA for the CDR3 is TGTGCCAGCAGTTCGGGCAGGAATCGTGTTTTCTTT.

The chain links TRBV16 to TRBJ1-4; TRBD1 is a possible D gene (5 bases). Germline loops: CDR1 KGHSY, CDR2 FQNENV. The CDR3 consists of 15 residues. V lost 0 bases and J lost 2, with 7 bases in between. The CDR3 reads CASSQSRGTNEKLFF. In DNA, the CDR3 is TGTGCCAGCAGCCAATCAAGGGGCACTAATGAAAAACTGTTTTTT.

Concerning this clonotype: This could be a read error, since a much larger clone is one nucleotide away. This rearrangement joins TRBV6-1 to TRBJ1-5, with D possibly being TRBD1 (6 bases). CDR1 MNHNS and CDR2 SASEGT come from the germline V gene. This CDR3 contains 15 residues. CDR3 nucleotides: TGTGCCAGCAGTGAGGGACAAGTAAGCAATCAGTCCCAGCATTTT. This gives the protein CASSEGQVSNQSQHF.

The rearrangement links TRBV12-5 to TRBJ1-3, with unresolved D. With 1 base removed from V and 4 bases from J, the gap between germline ends came to 8 bases. The CDR3 spans 14 residues. CDR1 is LGHNT, CDR2 FRNRAP, per germline. The CDR3 region has the DNA TGTGCTAGTGGTTTGGAGGTTGGAGGAAACACCATATATTTT. It is translated as CASGLEVGGNTIYF.

In this sample, this clonotype turned up many times. This chain connects TRBV2 to TRBJ1-4, with D possibly being TRBD1 (6 bases). V was cut by 4 bases and J by 4 bases, with 13 bases left in between. CDR3 length: 15 amino acids. Germline loops: CDR1 SNHLY, CDR2 FYNNEI. The CDR3 loop is CASSVRGDFNEKLFF. DNA for the CDR3: TGTGCCAGCAGTGTAAGGGGGGACTTTAATGAAAAACTGTTTTTT.

This clonotype appeared many times. CDR3 bases: TGCAGTGCACATCTTAACCTCGGGACCGGTATGGATGAGCAGTTCTTC. As protein: CSAHLNLGTGMDEQFF. This chain uses TRBV20-1 with TRBJ2-1; D possibly uses TRBD1 or TRBD2 (5 bases each). The CDR3 length is 16 residues. Deletions cut 6 bases from V and 8 bases from J, with 26 bases between. Germline V lookup: CDR1 DFQATT, CDR2 SNEGSKA (reference sequence).

This clonotype was seen many times. The chain carries TRBV24-1 and TRBJ1-1, with unresolved D. CDR3 size: 12 residues. The V gene lost 3 bases and the J gene lost 3 bases, with 4 bases spanning the gap. Germline-derived CDR1 and CDR2 are KGHDR and SFDVKD. In DNA, the CDR3 is TGTGCCACCAGTGATGTTGACACTGAAGCTTTCTTT. This translates into CATSDVDTEAFF.

This sequence joins TRBV12-3 or TRBV12-4 and TRBJ1-1; D gene unclear. The CDR3 totals 14 residues. V was clipped by 5 bases and J by 4 bases, with 14 bases between them. The CDR3 coding sequence is TGTGCCAGCAGTACCCCCGGAACTCCCACTGAAGCTTTCTTT. Translated: CASSTPGTPTEAFF.

This clonotype showed up many times. This chain connects TRBV7-8 to TRBJ1-2; D gene unclear. V shed 1 base and J shed 2 bases, with 8 bases lying between them. This CDR3 spans 14 amino acids. Germline V gene data show CDR1 as SGHVS and CDR2 as FQNEAQ. In nucleotides, the CDR3 is TGTGCCAGCAGCTTAGGAACTTCGAACTATGGCTACACCTTC. It translates to CASSLGTSNYGYTF.

This clonotype appeared many times. The chain has TRBV27 and TRBJ2-1; TRBD2 agrees at 9 bases. Germline CDR1 MNHEY, CDR2 SMNVEV (reference sequence). The CDR3 totals 16 residues. V gave up 10 bases and J gave up 1 base; unmatched junction bases: 11. Written as DNA, the CDR3 is TGTGCCACCAGCGGACTAGCGAAAGGGTCCTACAATGAGCAGTTCTTC. Protein: CATSGLAKGSYNEQFF.

This clonotype came up many times. The chain joins TRBV6-5 to TRBJ2-2; D remains ambiguous. Per the germline V gene, CDR1 is MNHEY and CDR2 is SVGAGI. The CDR3 has 13 residues. Trimming took off 2 bases at V and 8 bases at J, with 9 bases between the two ends. This CDR3 reads CASSYRNLGELFF. The CDR3 DNA reads TGTGCCAGCAGTTACCGGAACTTGGGGGAGCTGTTTTTT.

This clonotype was recorded many times. The V call is TRBV18, the J call TRBJ1-5; D gene uncertain. V was trimmed by 2 bases and J by 6 bases, leaving 11 bases between them. Germline lookup yields CDR1 KGHSH and CDR2 LQKENI. The CDR3 consists of 14 residues. The CDR3 here is CASSPDAGSQPQHF. CDR3 DNA sequence: TGTGCCAGCTCACCAGACGCAGGCAGTCAGCCCCAGCATTTT.

This clonotype was seen at least ten times. J is TRBJ2-7 and V is TRBV30; 10 bases line up with TRBD2. Trimming took 0 bases from V and 6 from J; bases not matched to a gene: 2. This CDR3 spans 13 amino acids. The germline V gene has CDR1 GTSNPN and CDR2 SVGIG (reference sequence). The CDR3 spells CAWSVRLAGEQYF. The CDR3 region has the DNA TGTGCCTGGAGTGTGAGACTAGCGGGCGAGCAGTACTTC.

Many counts were recorded for this clonotype. J is TRBJ2-3 and V is TRBV3-1; a weak D match, TRBD2 (6 bases). This CDR3 region has 13 residues. Deletions cut 0 bases from V and 8 bases from J, with 9 bases between. CDR1 and CDR2 (germline): LGHDT, YNNKEL (reference sequence). CDR3 residues: CASSQEEGLTQYF. The CDR3 DNA sequence: TGTGCCAGCAGCCAAGAGGAGGGGCTTACGCAGTATTTT.

Only a few counts were recorded for this clonotype. The chain is built from TRBV6-1 and TRBJ2-1; no firm D call. Germline assignment: CDR1 MNHNS and CDR2 SASEGT. The V and J ends lost 6 bases and 12 bases respectively, with 15 bases between them. The CDR3 loop spans 12 amino acids. CDR3 sequence: CASRTSTAAQFF. The CDR3 bases are TGTGCCAGCAGGACCTCGACCGCTGCGCAGTTCTTC.

V and J are TRBV11-3 and TRBJ1-3; 7 nucleotides agree with TRBD1. The CDR3 covers 16 residues. Germline V gives CDR1 SGHNT, CDR2 YENEEA. V lost 1 base, J lost 0 bases, and 3 bases stayed unmatched. DNA for the CDR3: TGTGCCAGCAGCTTAGTCGGGACAGCCTCTGGAAACACCATATATTTT. Its protein is CASSLVGTASGNTIYF.

V gene TRBV3-1 combines with J gene TRBJ2-2; 11 nucleotides align to TRBD2. This CDR3 contains 17 residues. V shed 1 base, J shed 5 bases, and the junction held 6 bases outside the gene matches. The V gene's germline CDR1 is LGHDT and CDR2 YNNKEL (reference sequence). The CDR3 loop is CASSQVGSGGATGELFF. In nucleotides, the CDR3 is TGTGCCAGCAGCCAAGTGGGTAGCGGGGGGGCTACCGGGGAGCTGTTTTTT. The whole variable domain, remainder taken from reference TRBV3-1 and TRBJ2-2, is DTAVSQTPKYLVTQMGNDKSIKCEQNLGHDTMYWYKQDSKKFLKIMFSYNNKELIINETVPNRFSPKSPDKAHLNLHINSLELGDSAVYFCASSQVGSGGATGELFFGEGSRLTVL.

Remarks on this clonotype: This sequence may be a read error, since a much larger clone differs from it by one base. This chain uses TRBV10-3 with TRBJ1-1; 10 bases align to TRBD1. Germline V gives CDR1 ENHRY, CDR2 SYGVKD. The CDR3 has 11 amino acids. The CDR3 loop is CAISSGTGASF. In DNA form, the CDR3 reads TGTGCCATCAGTTCGGGGACAGGGGCCTCCTTT.

The sample holds a few counts of this clonotype. The rearrangement uses TRBV5-1 and TRBJ1-6; D gene uncertain. CDR3 length equals 16 residues. V was cut by 1 base and J by 9 bases, with 17 bases left in between. CDR1 is SGHRS, CDR2 YFSETQ, per germline. The CDR3 DNA is TGCGCCAGCAGCTTGAGGCGACACAAGACTCCTTCACCCCTCCACTTT. This sequence encodes CASSLRRHKTPSPLHF. The entire variable domain, with the rest obtained from reference TRBV5-1 and TRBJ1-6, is as follows: KAGVTQTPRYLIKTRGQQVTLSCSPISGHRSVSWYQQTPGQGLQFLFEYFSETQRNKGNFPGRFSGRQFSNSRSEMNVSTLELGDSALYLCASSLRRHKTPSPLHFGNGTRLTVT.

The sample holds a few counts of this clonotype. V and J are TRBV20-1 and TRBJ2-3; D gene uncertain. Trimming pared 6 bases from V and 0 bases from J, leaving 13 bases between. CDR3 length: 14 residues. Germline CDR1 DFQATT, CDR2 SNEGSKA (reference sequence). CDR3 loop: CSAASLLSTDTQYF. The CDR3 coding sequence is TGCAGTGCGGCTTCACTGCTGAGCACAGATACGCAGTATTTT.

This clonotype was observed a few times. The chain recombines TRBV12-5 with TRBJ2-7; the D call may be TRBD1 or TRBD2 (5 bases each). Trimming removed 1 base from V and 6 bases from J, with 13 bases in between. The CDR3 extends over 14 amino acids. CDR1 LGHNT and CDR2 FRNRAP come from the germline V gene. For the CDR3, the DNA is TGTGCTAGTGGTTTGGCGGGGCCGGACTCCGAGCAGTACTTC. Residues: CASGLAGPDSEQYF.

This clonotype was observed many times. J is TRBJ1-4 and V is TRBV2, with TRBD1 as a possible D gene (6 bases). Germline assignment: CDR1 SNHLY and CDR2 FYNNEI. The CDR3 is made up of 15 amino acids. Trimming removed 0 bases from V and 8 bases from J, with 13 bases in between. CDR3 DNA: TGTGCCAGCAGTGAAGCGTACGGGGGCTGGGAAAAACTGTTTTTT. Protein: CASSEAYGGWEKLFF.